The 27 T cell receptor beta chains reported below all come from one sample, sequenced in a study of blood T cell repertoires in COVID-19 (dated by TCRdb to about 2020). The library relied on the immunoSEQ multiplex PCR assay. TCRdb re-hosts the immuneACCESS table, in-frame sequences only. Its copies lack some clones; in the studies checked, an unresolved V gene accounts for under half of them, and the cause for the rest is not known. The sample records 100,000 to 150,000 clones, about 86% of which are singletons. The ten largest account for 0.88% of the sample. The sample consisted of peripheral blood. The receptors were gathered from a woman aged 45-59 years with active or convalescent COVID-19.

The V and J genes are TRBV4-2 and TRBJ2-1; the match to TRBD2 covers 10 bases. This CDR3 spans 16 amino acids. The J segment lost 9 bases and the V segment lost 0 bases, leaving 8 bases of the junction unmatched. Germline V gene sequence: CDR1 LGHNA, CDR2 YNFKEQ. The DNA of the CDR3 is TGTGCCAGCAGCCAAGAAAGTGTGGCTAGCGGGAGTGAGCAGTTCTTC. This translates into CASSQESVASGSEQFF.

This chain connects TRBV11-2 to TRBJ1-6; D call uncertain. This CDR3 is built from 13 residues. V was clipped by 8 bases and J by 5 bases, with 10 bases between them. Germline V gene sequence: CDR1 SGHAT, CDR2 FQNNGV. CDR3 in amino acids: CASAPSDNSPLHF. In nucleotides, the CDR3 is TGTGCCAGCGCCCCTTCAGATAATTCACCCCTCCACTTT.

The chain links TRBV7-2 to TRBJ2-5, with D possibly TRBD2 on 6 matching bases. V lost 3 bases to trimming and J lost 1 base, with 12 bases between them. CDR1 is SGHTA and CDR2 is FQGNSA in the germline V gene. This CDR3 is 15 amino acids long. DNA of the CDR3: TGTGCCAGCAGCTTGGCGCCTAGCGTCCAAGAGACCCAGTACTTC. As protein: CASSLAPSVQETQYF.

V gene TRBV4-1 combines with J gene TRBJ1-2; TRBD1 matches 9 bases. The CDR3 consists of 15 residues. With V trimmed by 3 bases and J by 3 bases, 5 bases remained unmatched. Per the germline V gene, CDR1 is MGHRA and CDR2 is YSYEKL. CDR3 protein: CASSHEGTGHYGYTF. CDR3 bases: TGCGCCAGCAGCCATGAAGGGACAGGGCACTATGGCTACACCTTC.

The chain uses TRBV7-2 and TRBJ1-1, with D perhaps matching TRBD1 (6 bases). The CDR3 spans 13 residues. V lost 2 bases to trimming and J lost 7 bases, with 11 bases between them. The germline V gene has CDR1 SGHTA and CDR2 FQGNSA. CDR3 sequence: CASSLWWTDEAFF. In DNA, the CDR3 is TGTGCCAGCAGCTTATGGTGGACAGATGAAGCTTTCTTT.

V gene TRBV4-3 combines with J gene TRBJ2-2; 9 nucleotides align to TRBD1. Losses at the gene ends were 4 bases for V and 5 bases for J; bases not matched to a gene: 2. Germline V gene data show CDR1 as LGHNA and CDR2 as YSLEER. The CDR3 runs to 14 residues. CDR3 DNA: TGCGCCAGCAGCCCCGGACAGGGGACCGGGGAGCTGTTTTTT. It yields the protein CASSPGQGTGELFF.

The rearrangement uses TRBV30 and TRBJ2-2; possible D gene TRBD2, 5 bases. Germline lookup yields CDR1 GTSNPN and CDR2 SVGIG (reference sequence). This CDR3 region has 13 residues. CDR3 region: CALPGSVAGELFF. The DNA for the CDR3 is TGTGCTCTTCCGGGTAGCGTGGCCGGGGAGCTGTTTTTT.

The chain is built from TRBV11-1 and TRBJ2-7; D possibly corresponds to TRBD1 (5 bases). Trimming pared 5 bases from V and 6 bases from J, leaving 17 bases between. This CDR3 has 14 amino acids. CDR1 is SGHAT, CDR2 FQDESV, per germline (reference sequence). CDR3 DNA: TGTGCCAGCAGCCTCGGACATATCCTAAGCGAGCAGTACTTC. Its protein product is CASSLGHILSEQYF.

V gene TRBV19 combines with J gene TRBJ1-1, with 9 bases fitting TRBD1. Germline V gene lookup returns CDR1 LNHDA and CDR2 SQIVND (reference sequence). The CDR3 is 16 amino acids. With V trimmed by 1 base and J by 1 base, 4 bases remained unmatched. CDR3 sequence (DNA): TGTGCCAGTAGTATAGGGACAGGGGCGACGAACACTGAAGCTTTCTTT. Its protein is CASSIGTGATNTEAFF.

The genes are TRBV11-2 and TRBJ2-5; D might be TRBD2 (7 bases). CDR1 and CDR2 from the germline V gene are SGHAT and FQNNGV. Trimming took off 6 bases at V and 5 bases at J, with 10 bases between the two ends. The CDR3 totals 12 residues. CDR3 in amino acids: CASSEGGETQYF. The CDR3 DNA follows: TGTGCCAGCAGTGAGGGGGGGGAGACCCAGTACTTC.

J is TRBJ1-2 and V is TRBV2, with TRBD1 matching 11 bases. Germline lookup yields CDR1 SNHLY and CDR2 FYNNEI. The CDR3 runs 13 residues. V trimming: 5 bases; J trimming: 6 bases; junction bases outside the gene matches: 2. The CDR3 coding sequence is TGTGCCAGCAGTCGGACAGGGGGCGATGGCTACACCTTC. Protein: CASSRTGGDGYTF.

Notes on this clone: Different DNA sequences within this sample yield the same CDR3. In DNA form, the CDR3 reads TGTGCCACCAGTGATGGCCTAGCGGGAGAGGAGACCCAGTACTTC. Its protein is CATSDGLAGEETQYF. The chain has TRBV24-1 and TRBJ2-5; the match to TRBD2 covers 10 bases. The CDR3 covers 15 residues. In germline, CDR1 is KGHDR, CDR2 SFDVKD. V lost 3 bases and J lost 5; bases outside the gene matches: 5.

This chain uses TRBV2 with TRBJ1-4; D not certain. The V end lost 4 bases, the J end lost 8 bases, and 11 bases lay between the germline ends. Per the germline V gene, CDR1 is SNHLY and CDR2 is FYNNEI. This CDR3 comprises 13 residues. The CDR3 spells CASSGLRSEKLFF. In DNA, the CDR3 is TGTGCCAGCAGTGGACTAAGAAGCGAAAAACTGTTTTTT.

This clone appeared a single time. The rearrangement uses TRBV27 and TRBJ1-2, with TRBD1 identical over 12 bases. The CDR3 runs 16 residues. Germline CDR1 reads MNHEY; CDR2 reads SMNVEV (reference sequence). The V and J ends lost 1 base and 6 bases, in that order; junction bases with no gene match: 6. The CDR3 sequence: CASSLFGDRGLDGYTF. DNA of the CDR3: TGTGCCAGCAGTTTATTCGGGGACAGGGGGCTCGATGGCTACACCTTC.

The CDR3 region has the DNA TGCGCCAGCAGCTTAACAGTAGCCAAAAACATTCAGTACTTC. Protein sequence: CASSLTVAKNIQYF. The V and J genes are TRBV5-1 and TRBJ2-4; D gene uncertain. This CDR3 region has 14 residues. Germline loops: CDR1 SGHRS, CDR2 YFSETQ. Between the trimmed V and J ends, which lost 2 bases and 0 bases, there was a span of 6 bases.

This chain uses TRBV19 with TRBJ2-1; 11 bases line up with TRBD2. Unmatched junction bases numbered 6, after V lost 8 bases and J lost 6 bases. Germline CDR1 is LNHDA and CDR2 is SQIVND (reference sequence). The CDR3 has 14 residues. The CDR3 reads CASLGTSGPNEQFF. The CDR3, as DNA: TGTGCCAGTTTGGGGACTAGCGGCCCCAATGAGCAGTTCTTC.

The V call is TRBV21-1, the J call TRBJ2-3; TRBD2 is taken as the D call from the table, unchecked against the DNA. TRBV21-1 is described as a pseudogene. CDR3 length: 11 residues. The chain's CDR3 is CASSPEDTQYF. As DNA, the CDR3 is TGTGCCAGCAGCCCCGAGGATACGCAGTATTTT.

The CDR3 DNA reads TGTGCCAGCAGCTTATCCCTTTACTATGGCTACACCTTC. This codes for CASSLSLYYGYTF. The chain employs TRBV7-3 and TRBJ1-2; D is undetermined. The CDR3 totals 13 residues. V was pared by 2 bases and J by 3 bases, with 7 bases between. Germline V CDR1 and CDR2: SGHTA, FQGTGA.

V usage is TRBV28 and J usage is TRBJ1-4; D is perhaps TRBD1 (6 bases). Germline V gene data show CDR1 as MDHEN and CDR2 as SYDVKM. Trimming removed 3 bases from V and 2 bases from J, with 13 bases in between. CDR3 length: 16 amino acids. The CDR3 is CASSFRGAGTNEKLFF. CDR3 DNA: TGTGCCAGCAGTTTCCGGGGGGCCGGGACTAATGAAAAACTGTTTTTT.

The V and J genes are TRBV6-2 or TRBV6-3 and TRBJ2-3; D remains ambiguous. CDR3 length equals 12 residues. The ends were cut back, 0 bases at V and 11 bases at J, with 9 bases in the middle. Germline CDR1 MNHEY, CDR2 SVGEGT. The CDR3: CASSYSRSQQYF. The CDR3 nucleotides read TGTGCCAGCAGTTACTCGAGGAGCCAGCAGTATTTT.

The rearrangement links TRBV18 to TRBJ1-1; D gene uncertain. The CDR3 has 14 amino acids. Germline V gene lookup returns CDR1 KGHSH and CDR2 LQKENI. V was trimmed by 3 bases and J by 2 bases, leaving 10 bases between them. CDR3 in DNA: TGTGCCAGCTCACCTGCCGGTGTCAACACTGAAGCTTTCTTT. It specifies CASSPAGVNTEAFF.

This clone was seen a handful of times. This rearrangement joins TRBV4-2 to TRBJ1-2; the match to TRBD1 covers 8 bases. V trimming: 2 bases; J trimming: 5 bases; junction bases outside the gene matches: 7. Germline V lookup: CDR1 LGHNA, CDR2 YNFKEQ. The CDR3 covers 15 residues. CDR3 sequence (DNA): TGTGCCAGCAGCCAATTCTCGACAGGGGAATATGGCTACACCTTC. Amino acid sequence: CASSQFSTGEYGYTF.

The V gene is TRBV13, the J gene TRBJ2-7; D ambiguous. Germline assignment: CDR1 PRHDT and CDR2 FYEKMQ (reference sequence). Trimming pared 3 bases from V and 6 bases from J, leaving 9 bases between. CDR3 length: 12 residues. This chain's CDR3 is CASSFRASEQYF. Written as DNA, the CDR3 is TGTGCCAGCAGCTTTAGAGCCTCCGAGCAGTACTTC.

CDR3 sequence (DNA): TGTGCCAGCTCACGGGACAGAAGCACAGATACGCAGTATTTT. It yields the protein CASSRDRSTDTQYF. The rearrangement uses TRBV18 and TRBJ2-3; 7 bases are shared with TRBD1. CDR1 and CDR2 (germline): KGHSH, LQKENI. The junction had 1 base not matched to a gene; V was cut back by 4 bases and J by 0 bases. This CDR3 is 14 amino acids long.

This clone was observed once. The chain couples TRBV10-3 to TRBJ1-3; D is possibly TRBD1 (5 bases). Germline-derived CDR1 and CDR2 are ENHRY and SYGVKD. V was pared by 8 bases and J by 6 bases, with 17 bases between. There are 14 residues in the CDR3. CDR3 sequence: CAIRLGGAENTIYF. The CDR3 DNA is TGTGCCATCCGCCTAGGAGGGGCCGAAAACACCATATATTTT.

The CDR3 protein is CASSLTGTDGGYTF. CDR3 DNA sequence: TGTGCCAGCAGCTTAACAGGGACAGATGGTGGCTACACCTTC. The chain recombines TRBV7-8 with TRBJ1-2; 7 bases agree with TRBD1. Germline CDR1 SGHVS, CDR2 FQNEAQ. The CDR3 has 14 amino acids. Germline trimming cut 2 bases from V and 7 bases from J; bases unmatched to any gene: 7. Full variable domain (rest looked up from reference TRBV7-8 and TRBJ1-2): GAGVSQSPRYKVAKRGQDVALRCDPISGHVSLFWYQQALGQGPEFLTYFQNEAQLDKSGLPSDRFFAERPEGSVSTLKIQRTQQEDSAVYLCASSLTGTDGGYTFGSGTRLTVV.

V and J are TRBV7-2 and TRBJ1-6, with D hard to call. Germline V lookup: CDR1 SGHTA, CDR2 FQGNSA. The V and J ends lost 2 bases and 3 bases respectively, with 14 bases between them. CDR3 length: 17 residues. CDR3 protein: CASSLSPGGLYNSPLHF. CDR3 DNA sequence: TGTGCCAGCAGCTTATCGCCAGGAGGCCTCTATAATTCACCCCTCCACTTT.